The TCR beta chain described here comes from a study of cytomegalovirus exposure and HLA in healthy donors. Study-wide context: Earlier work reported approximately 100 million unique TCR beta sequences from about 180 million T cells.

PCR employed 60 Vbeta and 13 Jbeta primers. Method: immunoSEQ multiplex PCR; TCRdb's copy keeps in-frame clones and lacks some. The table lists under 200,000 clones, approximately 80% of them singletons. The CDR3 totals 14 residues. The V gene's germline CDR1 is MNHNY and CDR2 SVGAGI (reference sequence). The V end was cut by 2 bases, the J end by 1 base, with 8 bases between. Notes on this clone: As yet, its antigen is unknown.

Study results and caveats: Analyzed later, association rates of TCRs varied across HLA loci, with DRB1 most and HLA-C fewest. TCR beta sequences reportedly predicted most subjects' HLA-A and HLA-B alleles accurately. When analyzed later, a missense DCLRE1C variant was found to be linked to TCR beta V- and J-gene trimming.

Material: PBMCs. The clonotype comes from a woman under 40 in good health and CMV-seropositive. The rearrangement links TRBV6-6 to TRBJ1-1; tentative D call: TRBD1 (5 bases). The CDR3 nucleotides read TGTGCCAGCAGTTACGACAGATCGAACACTGAAGCTTTCTTT. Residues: CASSYDRSNTEAFF.